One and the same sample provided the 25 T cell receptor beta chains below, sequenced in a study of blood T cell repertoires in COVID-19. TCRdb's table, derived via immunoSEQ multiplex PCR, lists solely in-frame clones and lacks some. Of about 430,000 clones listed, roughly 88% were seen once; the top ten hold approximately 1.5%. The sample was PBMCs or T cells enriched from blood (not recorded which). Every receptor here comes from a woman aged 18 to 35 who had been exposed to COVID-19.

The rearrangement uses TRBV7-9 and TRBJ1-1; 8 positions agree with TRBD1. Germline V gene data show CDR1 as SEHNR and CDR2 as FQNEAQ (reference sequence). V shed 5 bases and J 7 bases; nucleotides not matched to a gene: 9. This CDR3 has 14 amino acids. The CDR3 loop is CASSTIQGDYEAFF. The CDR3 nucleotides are TGTGCCAGCAGCACGATACAGGGGGATTATGAAGCTTTCTTT. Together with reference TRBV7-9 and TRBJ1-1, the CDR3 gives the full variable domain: DTGVSQNPRHKITKRGQNVTFRCDPISEHNRLYWYRQTLGQGPEFLTYFQNEAQLEKSRLLSDRFSAERPKGSFSTLEIQRTEQGDSAMYLCASSTIQGDYEAFFGQGTRLTVV.

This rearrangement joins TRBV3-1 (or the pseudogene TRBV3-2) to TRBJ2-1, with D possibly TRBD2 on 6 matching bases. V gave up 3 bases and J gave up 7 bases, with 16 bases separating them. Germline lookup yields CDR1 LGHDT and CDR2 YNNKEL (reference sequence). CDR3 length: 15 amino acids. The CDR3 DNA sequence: TGTGCCAGCAGCCACCAAACGGGACTTCGGAATGAGCAGTTCTTC. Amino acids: CASSHQTGLRNEQFF.

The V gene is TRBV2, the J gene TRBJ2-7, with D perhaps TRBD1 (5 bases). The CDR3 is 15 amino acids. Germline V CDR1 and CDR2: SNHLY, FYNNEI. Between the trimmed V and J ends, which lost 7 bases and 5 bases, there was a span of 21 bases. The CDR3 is CASIGWTLGRNEQYF. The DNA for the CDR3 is TGTGCCAGCATCGGATGGACCCTGGGGCGAAACGAGCAGTACTTC. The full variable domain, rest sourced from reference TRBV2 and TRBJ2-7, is EPEVTQTPSHQVTQMGQEVILRCVPISNHLYFYWYRQILGQKVEFLVSFYNNEISEKSEIFDDQFSVERPDGSNFTLKIRSTKLEDSAMYFCASIGWTLGRNEQYFGPGTRLTVT.

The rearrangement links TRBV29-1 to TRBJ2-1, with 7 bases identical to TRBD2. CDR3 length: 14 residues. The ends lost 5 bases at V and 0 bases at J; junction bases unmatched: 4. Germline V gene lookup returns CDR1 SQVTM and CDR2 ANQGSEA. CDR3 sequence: CSVTSVSSYNEQFF. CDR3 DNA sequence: TGCAGCGTTACTAGCGTCAGCTCCTACAATGAGCAGTTCTTC.

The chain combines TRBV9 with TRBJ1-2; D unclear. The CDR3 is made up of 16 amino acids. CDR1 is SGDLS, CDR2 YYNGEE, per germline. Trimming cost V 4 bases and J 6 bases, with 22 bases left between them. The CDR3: CASSPRVVSSWDGYTF. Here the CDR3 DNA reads TGTGCCAGCAGCCCACGGGTCGTTTCAAGTTGGGATGGCTACACCTTC.

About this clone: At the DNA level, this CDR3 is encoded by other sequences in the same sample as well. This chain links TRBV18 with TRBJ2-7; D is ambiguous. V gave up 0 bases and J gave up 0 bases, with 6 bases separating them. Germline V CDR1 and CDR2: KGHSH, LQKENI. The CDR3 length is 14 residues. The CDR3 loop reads CASSPPADSYEQYF. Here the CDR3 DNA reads TGTGCCAGCTCACCACCGGCCGACTCCTACGAGCAGTACTTC.

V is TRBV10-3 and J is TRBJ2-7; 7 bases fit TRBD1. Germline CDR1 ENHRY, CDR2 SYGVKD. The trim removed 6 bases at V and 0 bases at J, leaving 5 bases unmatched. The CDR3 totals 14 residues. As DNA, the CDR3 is TGTGCCATCAGCAGGGACAGCTTCTCCTACGAGCAGTACTTC. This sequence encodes CAISRDSFSYEQYF.

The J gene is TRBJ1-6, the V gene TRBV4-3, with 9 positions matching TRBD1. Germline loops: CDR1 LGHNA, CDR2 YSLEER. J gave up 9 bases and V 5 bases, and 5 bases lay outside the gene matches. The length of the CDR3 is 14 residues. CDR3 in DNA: TGCGCCAGCAGCGTCGGGACAGGGCCTTCACCCCTCCACTTT. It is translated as CASSVGTGPSPLHF.

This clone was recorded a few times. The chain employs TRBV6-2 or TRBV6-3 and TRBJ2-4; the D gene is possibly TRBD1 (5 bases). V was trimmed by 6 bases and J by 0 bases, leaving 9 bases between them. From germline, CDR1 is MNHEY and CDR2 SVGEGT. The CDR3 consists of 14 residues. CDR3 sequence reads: CASSPTAAKNIQYF. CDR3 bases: TGTGCCAGCAGCCCGACAGCAGCCAAAAACATTCAGTACTTC.

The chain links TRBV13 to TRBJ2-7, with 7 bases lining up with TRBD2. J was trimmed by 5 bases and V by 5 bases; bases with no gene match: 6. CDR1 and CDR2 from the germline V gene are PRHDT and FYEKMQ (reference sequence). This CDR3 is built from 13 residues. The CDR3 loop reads CASSTRGRDEQYF. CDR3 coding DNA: TGTGCCAGCAGCACTCGGGGGAGGGACGAGCAGTACTTC.

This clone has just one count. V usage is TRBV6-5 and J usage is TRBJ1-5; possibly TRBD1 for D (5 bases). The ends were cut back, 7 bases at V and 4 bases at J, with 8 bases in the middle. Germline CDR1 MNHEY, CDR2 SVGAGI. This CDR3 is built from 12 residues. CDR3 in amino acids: CASTTANQPQHF. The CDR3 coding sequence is TGTGCCAGCACGACAGCTAATCAGCCCCAGCATTTT.

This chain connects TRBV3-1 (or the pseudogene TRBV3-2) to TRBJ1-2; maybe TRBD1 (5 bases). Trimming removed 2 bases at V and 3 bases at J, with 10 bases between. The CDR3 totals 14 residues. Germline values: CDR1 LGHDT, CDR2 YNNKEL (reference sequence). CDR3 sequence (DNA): TGTGCCAGCAGCCAACGTCTGGGGCACTATGGCTACACCTTC. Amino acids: CASSQRLGHYGYTF.

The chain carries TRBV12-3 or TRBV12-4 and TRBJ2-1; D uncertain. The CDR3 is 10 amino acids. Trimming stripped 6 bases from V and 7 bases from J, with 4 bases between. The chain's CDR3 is CASSTNEQFF. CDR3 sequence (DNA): TGTGCCAGCAGCACAAATGAGCAGTTCTTC.

The CDR3 bases are TGTGCCTGGGAACGGGGGGGCCAGTACAATGAGCAGTTCTTC. This sequence encodes CAWERGGQYNEQFF. The chain uses TRBV30 and TRBJ2-1, with TRBD2 matching over 8 bases. CDR1 is GTSNPN and CDR2 is SVGIG in the germline V gene (reference sequence). The ends lost 5 bases at V and 4 bases at J; junction bases unmatched: 7. The CDR3 has 14 residues.

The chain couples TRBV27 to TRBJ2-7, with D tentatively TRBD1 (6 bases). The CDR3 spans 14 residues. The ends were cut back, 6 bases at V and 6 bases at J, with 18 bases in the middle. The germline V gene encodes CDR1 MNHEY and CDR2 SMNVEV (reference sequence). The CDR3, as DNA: TGTGCCAGCAGGTCTCAGGGGATATATGGCGAGCAGTACTTC. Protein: CASRSQGIYGEQYF.

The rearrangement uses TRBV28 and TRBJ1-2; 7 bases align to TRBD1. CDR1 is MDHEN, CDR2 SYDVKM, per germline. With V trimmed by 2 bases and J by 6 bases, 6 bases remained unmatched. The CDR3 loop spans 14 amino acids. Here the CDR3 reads CASSLVEGADGYTF. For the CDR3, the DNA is TGTGCCAGCAGTTTAGTCGAGGGGGCGGATGGCTACACCTTC.

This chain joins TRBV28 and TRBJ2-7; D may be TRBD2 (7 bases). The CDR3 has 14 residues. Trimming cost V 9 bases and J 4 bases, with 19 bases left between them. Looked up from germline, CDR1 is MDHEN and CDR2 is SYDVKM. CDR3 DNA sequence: TGTGCCAGTACCGGGGGCGGGAGTAGGTACGAGCAGTACTTC. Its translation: CASTGGGSRYEQYF.

CDR3 coding DNA: TGTGCCAGCAGCCAAGATCTCGGGTTTGGGGAAAAACTGTTTTTT. Its protein product is CASSQDLGFGEKLFF. This chain joins TRBV4-2 and TRBJ1-4; D uncertain. Germline values: CDR1 LGHNA, CDR2 YNFKEQ. The V and J ends lost 0 bases and 8 bases respectively, with 13 bases between them. The CDR3 has 15 residues.

The CDR3 DNA follows: TGCGCCAGCAGCCGTTCGGGACTATCCGGATGGACAGATACGCAGTATTTT. It yields the protein CASSRSGLSGWTDTQYF. The gene calls are TRBV5-1 and TRBJ2-3; 7 nucleotides align to TRBD2. The CDR3 spans 17 residues. CDR1 SGHRS and CDR2 YFSETQ come from the germline V gene. J was trimmed by 3 bases and V by 4 bases; bases with no gene match: 14.

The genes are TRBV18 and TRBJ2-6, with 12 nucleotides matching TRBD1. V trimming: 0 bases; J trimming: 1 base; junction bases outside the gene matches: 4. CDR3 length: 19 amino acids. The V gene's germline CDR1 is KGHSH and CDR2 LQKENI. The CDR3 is CASSPPGTGGFSGANVLTF. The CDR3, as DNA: TGTGCCAGCTCACCACCGGGGACAGGGGGCTTTTCTGGGGCCAACGTCCTGACTTTC.

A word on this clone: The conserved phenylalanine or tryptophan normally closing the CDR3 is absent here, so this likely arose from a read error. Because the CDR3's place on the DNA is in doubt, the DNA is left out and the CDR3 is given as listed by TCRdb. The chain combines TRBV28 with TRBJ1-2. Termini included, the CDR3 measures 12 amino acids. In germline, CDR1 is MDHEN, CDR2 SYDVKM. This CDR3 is CASSSSGRGRVI.

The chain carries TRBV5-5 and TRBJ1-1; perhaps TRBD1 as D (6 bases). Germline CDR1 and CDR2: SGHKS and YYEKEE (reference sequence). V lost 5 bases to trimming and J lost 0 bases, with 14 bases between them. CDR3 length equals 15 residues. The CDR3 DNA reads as TGTGCCAGCAGACGGGACAAACTAATGAACACTGAAGCTTTCTTT. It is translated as CASRRDKLMNTEAFF.

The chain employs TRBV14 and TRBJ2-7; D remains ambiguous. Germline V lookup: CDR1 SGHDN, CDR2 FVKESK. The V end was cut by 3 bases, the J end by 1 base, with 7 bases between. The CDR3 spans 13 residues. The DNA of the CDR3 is TGTGCCAGCAGCCAGCCAACTTCCTACGAGCAGTACTTC. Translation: CASSQPTSYEQYF.

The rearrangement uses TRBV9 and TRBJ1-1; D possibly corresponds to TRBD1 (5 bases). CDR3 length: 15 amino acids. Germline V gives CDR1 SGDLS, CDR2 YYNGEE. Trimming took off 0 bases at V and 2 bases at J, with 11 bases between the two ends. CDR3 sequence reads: CASSVVTGINTEAFF. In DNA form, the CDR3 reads TGTGCCAGCAGCGTAGTAACAGGTATTAACACTGAAGCTTTCTTT.

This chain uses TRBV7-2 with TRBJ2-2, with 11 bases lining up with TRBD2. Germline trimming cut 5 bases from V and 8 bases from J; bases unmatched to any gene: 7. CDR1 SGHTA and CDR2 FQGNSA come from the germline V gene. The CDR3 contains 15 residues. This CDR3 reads CASSPPSGGTGELFF. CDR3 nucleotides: TGTGCCAGCAGCCCCCCTAGCGGGGGGACAGGGGAGCTGTTTTTT.